The source of this TCR beta chain is a study of Graves' ophthalmopathy and Graves' hyperthyroidism. For the study at large: Peripheral blood (taken before any treatment) was collected at initial diagnosis.

Trimming removed 2 bases from V and 7 bases from J, with 12 bases in between. This CDR3 region has 13 residues. This clonotype was detected many times. A follow-up of 18 months without ophthalmopathy meant that hyperthyroidism was stable. Hyperthyroidism patients had new diagnoses, durations under 2 months, and ages of 18 to 65. Patients were left out if they had other autoimmune diseases, uncontrolled infections, pregnancy or lactation. Amplified material comprised TCR beta CDR3 regions derived from RNA transcripts. HTBI-primed first-round RT-PCR preceded second-round multiplex PCR. TCRdb processed the multiplex PCR reads anew with MiXCR; each CDR3 protein has one entry. This table has some 410,000 distinct CDR3 sequences, under 25% appearing once.

Material for sequencing was peripheral blood. This chain connects TRBV12-3 or TRBV12-4 to TRBJ2-7; unclear D gene. The source is a woman younger than 35 with stable Graves' hyperthyroidism. The CDR3 reads CASSLPSSREQYF. The CDR3 DNA reads as TGTGCCAGCAGTTTACCCTCTTCGAGGGAGCAGTACTTC.